A selection of T cell receptor beta chains follows, all from one sample in a study of T cell responses to AZD1222 COVID-19 vaccine. Using immunoSEQ multiplex PCR, the repertoire was profiled, and TCRdb retains in-frame clones only, with some absent. Among approximately 74,000 clones, roughly 85% were seen once, and the ten largest hold roughly 2.4%. Sequencing was performed on peripheral blood, taken on day 0 of AZD1222 vaccination. The receptor set was obtained from an adult in good health. CDR3s include the opening cysteine and the closing phenylalanine or tryptophan. The order of the fields is J gene, V gene, clone size, D gene, CDR3 protein, CDR3 DNA. The D gene is left open where the match is weak. Clone size is shown for a subset of rows, as once, few, many or a class of expanded clone.

J: TRBJ2-5
V: TRBV7-2
size: .
D: .
CDR3: CASSQDSYQETQYF
DNA: TGTGCCAGCAGCCAGGACTCGTACCAAGAGACCCAGTACTTC

J: TRBJ1-4
V: TRBV7-2
size: .
D: .
CDR3: CASSNPYEKLFF
DNA: TGTGCCAGCAGCAACCCCTATGAAAAACTGTTTTTT

J: TRBJ2-7
V: TRBV28
size: .
D: TRBD1
CDR3: CASSNRGLAYEQYF
DNA: TGTGCCAGCAGTAACAGGGGGCTTGCCTACGAGCAGTACTTC

J: TRBJ2-1
V: TRBV2
size: .
D: .
CDR3: CASSPAWIEQFF
DNA: TGTGCCAGCAGCCCCGCTTGGATTGAGCAGTTCTTC

J: TRBJ2-7
V: TRBV9
size: .
D: .
CDR3: CASSVRGQAYEQYF
DNA: TGTGCCAGCAGTGTCCGGGGGCAGGCCTACGAGCAGTACTTC

J: TRBJ2-1
V: TRBV4-3
size: few
D: TRBD2
CDR3: CASSQEPSGYEQFF
DNA: TGCGCCAGCAGCCAAGAGCCTAGCGGGTATGAGCAGTTCTTC

J: TRBJ2-7
V: TRBV14
size: .
D: .
CDR3: CASSQGTTGRYEQYF
DNA: TGTGCCAGCAGCCAAGGCACCACAGGGAGGTACGAGCAGTACTTC

J: TRBJ2-1
V: TRBV11-3
size: .
D: TRBD2
CDR3: CASSPSGSDEQFF
DNA: TGTGCCAGCAGCCCTAGCGGGAGTGATGAGCAGTTCTTC

J: TRBJ2-2
V: TRBV7-9
size: .
D: .
CDR3: CASSLTRDTGELFF
DNA: TGTGCCAGTTCCTTAACGCGGGACACCGGGGAGCTGTTTTTT

J: TRBJ2-5
V: TRBV12-3/TRBV12-4
size: .
D: .
CDR3: CASSLEETQYF
DNA: TGTGCCAGCAGTTTAGAAGAGACCCAGTACTTC

J: TRBJ2-7
V: TRBV28
size: .
D: TRBD1
CDR3: CASSGGQGYEQYF
DNA: TGTGCCAGCAGTGGGGGACAGGGCTACGAGCAGTACTTC

J: TRBJ2-7
V: TRBV19
size: .
D: .
CDR3: CASSVQKGGEYEQYF
DNA: TGTGCCAGTAGTGTGCAGAAGGGGGGAGAGTACGAGCAGTACTTC

J: TRBJ2-7
V: TRBV12-3/TRBV12-4
size: .
D: .
CDR3: CASRAPSTHEQYF
DNA: TGTGCCAGCAGGGCCCCTAGCACCCACGAGCAGTACTTC

J: TRBJ2-7
V: TRBV27
size: .
D: TRBD2
CDR3: CASSPRLAGGLYEQYF
DNA: TGTGCCAGCAGTCCCCGACTAGCGGGGGGGCTTTACGAGCAGTACTTC

J: TRBJ2-2
V: TRBV30
size: once
D: .
CDR3: CAWGFSGTGELFF
DNA: TGTGCCTGGGGGTTTTCGGGCACCGGGGAGCTGTTTTTT

J: TRBJ1-3
V: TRBV30
size: once
D: .
CDR3: CAWSDGLNSGNTIYF
DNA: TGTGCCTGGAGTGACGGACTTAACTCTGGAAACACCATATATTTT

J: TRBJ2-3
V: TRBV18
size: once
D: TRBD2
CDR3: CASSGTSGRADTQYF
DNA: TGTGCCAGCTCCGGGACTAGCGGGCGGGCAGATACGCAGTATTTT

J: TRBJ2-7
V: TRBV10-3
size: .
D: TRBD2
CDR3: CAISDSSGGYEQYF
DNA: TGTGCCATCAGTGATTCTAGCGGGGGGTACGAGCAGTACTTC

J: TRBJ2-1
V: TRBV7-3
size: .
D: TRBD2
CDR3: CASRREGYNEQFF
DNA: TGTGCCAGCCGGCGGGAGGGGTACAATGAGCAGTTCTTC

J: TRBJ2-2
V: TRBV28
size: .
D: .
CDR3: CASSLWGRENTGELFF
DNA: TGTGCCAGCAGTTTGTGGGGCAGGGAGAACACCGGGGAGCTGTTTTTT

J: TRBJ2-1
V: TRBV4-1
size: .
D: TRBD2
CDR3: CASSQDRSGGPYNEQFF
DNA: TGCGCCAGCAGCCAAGATAGGAGCGGGGGACCGTACAATGAGCAGTTCTTC

J: TRBJ1-2
V: TRBV16
size: .
D: TRBD1
CDR3: CASSQRVTGEWGYTF
DNA: TGTGCCAGCAGCCAAAGAGTTACAGGGGAATGGGGCTACACCTTC

J: TRBJ1-1
V: TRBV7-9
size: .
D: .
CDR3: CASTQGAISEAFF
DNA: TGTGCCAGTACACAGGGCGCGATTTCTGAAGCTTTCTTT

J: TRBJ1-1
V: TRBV6-5
size: .
D: .
CDR3: CASTRQGLITEAFF
DNA: TGTGCCAGCACCCGCCAGGGGCTGATCACTGAAGCTTTCTTT

J: TRBJ1-1
V: TRBV28
size: .
D: TRBD1
CDR3: CASSLVQGGTEAFF
DNA: TGTGCCAGCAGTCTTGTCCAGGGGGGCACTGAAGCTTTCTTT

J: TRBJ1-1
V: TRBV18
size: .
D: .
CDR3: CASSRVGGTEAFF
DNA: TGTGCCAGCTCACGAGTGGGAGGGACTGAAGCTTTCTTT

J: TRBJ1-4
V: TRBV27
size: once
D: .
CDR3: CASSRIQGVFEKLFF
DNA: TGTGCCAGCAGTCGCATACAGGGCGTGTTTGAAAAACTGTTTTTT

J: TRBJ1-1
V: TRBV12-5
size: .
D: .
CDR3: CASCVGAGAEAFF
DNA: TGTGCTAGTTGCGTAGGGGCAGGCGCTGAAGCTTTCTTT

J: TRBJ1-6
V: TRBV4-1
size: .
D: TRBD1
CDR3: CASSHGRQGARNSPLHF
DNA: TGCGCCAGCAGCCACGGAAGACAGGGGGCTAGAAATTCACCCCTCCACTTT

J: TRBJ2-7
V: TRBV30
size: once
D: .
CDR3: CAWSLGALYEQYF
DNA: TGTGCCTGGAGTCTGGGGGCTCTCTACGAGCAGTACTTC

J: TRBJ1-1
V: TRBV24-1
size: .
D: TRBD1
CDR3: CATRGQGGNTEAFF
DNA: TGTGCCACCAGGGGACAGGGGGGGAACACTGAAGCTTTCTTT

J: TRBJ1-2
V: TRBV5-1
size: .
D: TRBD1
CDR3: CASSLVGTGTGYTF
DNA: TGCGCCAGCAGCTTAGTGGGGACAGGTACTGGCTACACCTTC

J: TRBJ1-2
V: TRBV6-5
size: .
D: .
CDR3: CASGPGDNYGYTF
DNA: TGTGCCAGCGGTCCAGGGGATAACTATGGCTACACCTTC

J: TRBJ1-3
V: TRBV6-6
size: .
D: .
CDR3: CASSYSIGQGNTIYF
DNA: TGTGCCAGCAGTTACTCGATTGGGCAAGGAAACACCATATATTTT

J: TRBJ2-7
V: TRBV9
size: .
D: .
CDR3: CASSAASAPRYEQYF
DNA: TGTGCCAGCAGCGCCGCCAGCGCCCCCCGCTACGAGCAGTACTTC

J: TRBJ1-3
V: TRBV2
size: .
D: TRBD1
CDR3: CASLPGTGGSGNTIYF
DNA: TGTGCCAGCCTGCCCGGGACAGGGGGCTCTGGAAACACCATATATTTT

J: TRBJ1-4
V: TRBV28
size: .
D: .
CDR3: CASSLWQGTNEKLFF
DNA: TGTGCCAGCAGTTTGTGGCAGGGAACTAATGAAAAACTGTTTTTT

J: TRBJ1-3
V: TRBV28
size: .
D: TRBD1
CDR3: CAIRRGQGNTIYF
DNA: TGTGCCATACGCCGGGGACAGGGAAACACCATATATTTT

J: TRBJ2-1
V: TRBV7-8
size: once
D: .
CDR3: CASSLGPSSYNEQFF
DNA: TGTGCCAGCAGCTTAGGTCCGAGCTCCTACAATGAGCAGTTCTTC

J: TRBJ2-7
V: TRBV19
size: .
D: .
CDR3: CASSIDGWGPQGQYF
DNA: TGTGCCAGTAGTATAGATGGTTGGGGCCCGCAAGGACAGTACTTC